The 27 T cell receptor beta chains below all came from one sample that was sequenced in a study of yellow fever vaccine responses in identical twins. Using its own MiXCR run on the RT-PCR reads, TCRdb lists one record per CDR3 protein. The sample holds about 19,000 distinct CDR3 sequences, 65% to 75% seen once. Material: T cells from blood (PBMCs), unsorted or a sorted subset (not recorded which), obtained before or after yellow fever vaccination (not recorded which). The origin of the receptors is a young woman who received the yellow fever vaccine.

This clonotype has only a few counts. The V and J genes are TRBV19 and TRBJ2-6; D gene uncertain. The germline gives CDR1 LNHDA, CDR2 SQIVND (reference sequence). The CDR3 sequence is 15 residues long. Trimming shortened V by 3 bases and J by 4 bases, and 10 bases separated the two germline ends. CDR3 protein: CASSITQSGANVLTF. As DNA, the CDR3 is TGTGCCAGTAGTATTACGCAATCCGGGGCCAACGTCCTGACTTTC. Variable domain in full (rest from reference TRBV19 and TRBJ2-6): DGGITQSPKYLFRKEGQNVTLSCEQNLNHDAMYWYRQDPGQGLRLIYYSQIVNDFQKGDIAEGYSVSREKKESFPLTVTSAQKNPTAFYLCASSITQSGANVLTFGAGSRLTVL.

This clonotype was observed a few times. The rearrangement links TRBV6-4 to TRBJ2-5, with 8 bases fitting TRBD2. There are 16 residues in the CDR3. Per germline, CDR1 MRHNA and CDR2 SNTAGT. V was clipped by 5 bases and J by 5 bases; unmatched bases: 13. The CDR3, as DNA: TGTGCCAGCAGTCGACTCCCAGTCGGGGGGGGGGAGACCCAGTACTTC. The encoded protein is CASSRLPVGGGETQYF.

This clonotype was seen only a few times. The chain is built from TRBV18 and TRBJ2-1; D might be TRBD1 or TRBD2, each matching 6 bases. Per the germline V gene, CDR1 is KGHSH and CDR2 is LQKENI. The CDR3 totals 18 residues. V was shortened by 6 bases and J by 3 bases, with 24 bases between the two germline ends. Here the CDR3 DNA reads TGTGCCAGCTCCCCGGGGGCTGGGCAGGGGTATCTCTACAATGAGCAGTTCTTC. Its protein product is CASSPGAGQGYLYNEQFF.

V and J are TRBV15 and TRBJ2-2; TRBD2 aligns across 7 bases. Germline V lookup: CDR1 LNHNV, CDR2 YYDKDF (reference sequence). Trimming at V came to 4 bases and at J to 8 bases, leaving 10 bases not matched to a gene. The CDR3 extends over 15 amino acids. The CDR3 region has the DNA TGTGCCACCAGCATAGTGGCGGGAGAATCTGGGGAGCTGTTTTTT. Encoded protein: CATSIVAGESGELFF.

The chain uses TRBV11-1 and TRBJ2-1; the D is unclear. The V end was cut by 0 bases, the J end by 4 bases, with 13 bases between. The CDR3 sequence is 16 residues long. Per germline, CDR1 SGHAT and CDR2 FQDESV (reference sequence). The chain's CDR3 is CASSLAQSSLYNEQFF. The CDR3 nucleotides read TGTGCCAGCAGCTTAGCGCAAAGCTCTTTATACAATGAGCAGTTCTTC.

The chain joins TRBV28 to TRBJ2-6; D is perhaps TRBD1 (5 bases). Trimming stripped 5 bases from V and 0 bases from J, with 8 bases between. Germline values: CDR1 MDHEN, CDR2 SYDVKM. The CDR3 has 15 amino acids. The CDR3 DNA sequence: TGTGCCAGCAGTCCAACAGGCTCTGGGGCCAACGTCCTGACTTTC. Protein product: CASSPTGSGANVLTF. Full variable domain (outside the CDR3, taken from reference TRBV28 and TRBJ2-6): DVKVTQSSRYLVKRTGEKVFLECVQDMDHENMFWYRQDPGLGLRLIYFSYDVKMKEKGDIPEGYSVSREKKERFSLILESASTNQTSMYLCASSPTGSGANVLTFGAGSRLTVL.

Concerning this clonotype: Compared with germline, one end of the junction differs, possibly owing to a read error. CDR3 sequence reads: CASSLTGSSYNSPLHF. In DNA, the CDR3 is TGTGCCAGCAGCCTAACAGGGAGCTCCTATAATTCACCCCTCCACTTT. This chain connects TRBV7-3 to TRBJ1-6, with D perhaps matching TRBD1 (6 bases). The CDR3 covers 16 residues. Germline CDR1 is SGHTA and CDR2 is FQGTGA.

This clonotype showed up just once. J is TRBJ2-3 and V is TRBV7-9; a weak D match, TRBD2 (5 bases). This CDR3 comprises 16 residues. V dropped 5 bases and J dropped 1 base, with 16 bases sitting between them. CDR1 is SEHNR and CDR2 is FQNEAQ in the germline V gene (reference sequence). The CDR3 nucleotides are TGTGCCAGCAGCGCCCCTGGAGTGAGGGGCACAGATACGCAGTATTTT. This sequence encodes CASSAPGVRGTDTQYF.

This chain joins TRBV5-5 and TRBJ2-3; D gene ambiguous. Germline-derived CDR1 and CDR2 are SGHKS and YYEKEE (reference sequence). Deletions cut 0 bases from V and 3 bases from J, with 8 bases between. CDR3 length: 14 amino acids. DNA for the CDR3: TGTGCCAGCAGCTTGGTTAACCCTACAGATACGCAGTATTTT. Its translation is CASSLVNPTDTQYF.

CDR3 nucleotides: TGCGCCAGCAGCCCACTTGGGACAGATCAGTACTTC. It translates to CASSPLGTDQYF. The chain links TRBV5-1 to TRBJ2-4, with TRBD1 matching 7 bases. The V gene end was trimmed by 4 bases and the J gene end by 12 bases; junction bases not matched to a gene: 7. Germline lookup yields CDR1 SGHRS and CDR2 YFSETQ. This CDR3 has 12 residues.

This clonotype is large within its sample. CDR3: CASSKEGNYGYTF. Here the CDR3 DNA reads TGTGCCAGCAGCAAGGAGGGCAACTATGGCTACACCTTC. The V gene is TRBV21-1, the J gene TRBJ1-2. TRBV21-1 is given as a pseudogene. The CDR3 extends over 13 amino acids.

The chain is built from TRBV5-1 and TRBJ1-4; TRBD1 agrees at 9 bases. After removal of 2 bases from V and 7 bases from J, the junction contained 3 bases not matched to a gene. The germline CDR1 and CDR2 sequences are SGHRS and YFSETQ. There are 14 residues in the CDR3. The CDR3 coding sequence is TGCGCCAGCAGCTTCGGGACAGGGCGTGAAAAACTGTTTTTT. This codes for CASSFGTGREKLFF.

This chain joins TRBV23-1 and TRBJ2-4, with no clear D. TRBV23-1 is designated an ORF whose function remains uncertain. The CDR3 covers 17 residues. The V and J ends lost 2 bases and 0 bases respectively, with 14 bases between them. CDR3 sequence (DNA): TGCGCCAGCAGTCAAAATCGTCCGGGCAAAGCCAAAAACATTCAGTACTTC. Protein sequence: CASSQNRPGKAKNIQYF.

The genes are TRBV6-5 and TRBJ2-7, with unresolved D. V lost 2 bases, J lost 3 bases, and 20 bases lay in between. Looked up from germline, CDR1 is MNHEY and CDR2 is SVGAGI. This CDR3 is 17 amino acids long. DNA for the CDR3: TGTGCCAGCAGTTACACCCGGACCGTACTCTCTTACTACGAGCAGTACTTC. It codes for CASSYTRTVLSYYEQYF.

The V gene is TRBV12-3 or TRBV12-4, the J gene TRBJ2-7, with 8 bases identical to TRBD1. V lost 6 bases to trimming and J lost 6 bases; unmatched junction nucleotides: 7. The CDR3 extends over 13 amino acids. The CDR3 DNA reads as TGTGCCAGCAGACAGGGGGTAGGTGGCGAGCAGTACTTC. It yields the protein CASRQGVGGEQYF.

The genes are TRBV12-3 or TRBV12-4 and TRBJ1-2; D not certain. The CDR3 is made up of 15 amino acids. V lost 5 bases, J lost 3 bases, and 16 bases lay in between. CDR3 residues: CASSPPRVTDYGYTF. The CDR3 DNA reads as TGTGCCAGCAGTCCTCCAAGGGTCACAGACTATGGCTACACCTTC.

This chain joins TRBV14 and TRBJ1-1; D unresolved. V dropped 1 base and J dropped 1 base, with 7 bases sitting between them. The CDR3 is made up of 14 amino acids. Germline CDR1 SGHDN, CDR2 FVKESK. The CDR3 DNA sequence: TGTGCCAGCAGCCAAGTACGGCAGAACACTGAAGCTTTCTTT. This encodes CASSQVRQNTEAFF.

V and J are TRBV14 and TRBJ1-2; D is unclear. The CDR3 covers 15 residues. Germline V gene sequence: CDR1 SGHDN, CDR2 FVKESK. Trimming took off 0 bases at V and 2 bases at J, with 10 bases between the two ends. The CDR3 protein is CASSQETGQNYGYTF. In DNA, the CDR3 is TGTGCCAGCAGCCAAGAGACCGGGCAGAACTATGGCTACACCTTC.

The rearrangement joins TRBV11-1 to TRBJ2-7; D may be TRBD2 (5 bases). This CDR3 spans 15 amino acids. V lost 5 bases to trimming and J lost 0 bases, with 14 bases between them. CDR1 and CDR2 (germline): SGHAT, FQDESV (reference sequence). The CDR3 loop reads CASSPRGGPSYEQYV. CDR3 DNA sequence: TGTGCCAGCAGCCCCAGAGGAGGACCCTCCTACGAGCAGTACGTC.

A single count supports this clonotype. The gene calls are TRBV4-1 and TRBJ1-5, with D possibly being TRBD1 (6 bases). CDR1 and CDR2 (germline): MGHRA, YSYEKL. Deletions cut 4 bases from V and 3 bases from J, with 16 bases between. This CDR3 comprises 16 residues. This CDR3 reads CASSREGGVHNQPQHF. The CDR3 region has the DNA TGCGCCAGCAGCCGAGAGGGGGGGGTCCACAATCAGCCCCAGCATTTT.

This clonotype was detected once. The chain couples TRBV28 to TRBJ2-7; 8 nucleotides line up with TRBD1. Per the germline V gene, CDR1 is MDHEN and CDR2 is SYDVKM. The CDR3 is 16 amino acids. Trimming removed 4 bases from V and 3 bases from J; junction bases left unmatched: 11. The CDR3 nucleotides are TGTGCCAGCAGTTCACCTTCGGGACAGGTTCTCTACGAGCAGTACTTC. Residues: CASSSPSGQVLYEQYF.

The rearrangement joins TRBV6-1 to TRBJ1-5; 7 bases map to TRBD1. This CDR3 spans 13 amino acids. V lost 9 bases to trimming and J lost 2 bases; unmatched junction nucleotides: 4. CDR1 MNHNS and CDR2 SASEGT come from the germline V gene. Written as DNA, the CDR3 is TGTGCCAGTCGACAGGGCGGCAATCAGCCCCAGCATTTT. Translation: CASRQGGNQPQHF.

The gene calls are TRBV7-6 and TRBJ1-5; D gene unclear. The CDR3 is 15 amino acids. Germline-derived CDR1 and CDR2 are SGHVS and FNYEAQ. Trimming took 1 base from V and 1 from J, leaving 8 bases between them. Here the CDR3 reads CASSLVSGSNQPQHF. The CDR3 bases are TGTGCCAGCAGCTTAGTTTCCGGGAGCAATCAGCCCCAGCATTTT.

J is TRBJ2-1 and V is TRBV7-6; 10 bases are shared with TRBD2. Germline V gene sequence: CDR1 SGHVS, CDR2 FNYEAQ. The CDR3 length is 14 residues. The J segment lost 5 bases and the V segment lost 5 bases, leaving 3 bases of the junction unmatched. DNA for the CDR3: TGTGCCAGCAGCCCAGGGACTAGCGACAATGAGCAGTTCTTC. This sequence encodes CASSPGTSDNEQFF.

The rearrangement joins TRBV29-1 to TRBJ1-1, with 10 bases matching TRBD1. This CDR3 has 14 amino acids. Germline CDR1 SQVTM, CDR2 ANQGSEA. V shed 4 bases, J shed 5 bases, and the junction held 7 bases outside the gene matches. CDR3 region: CSVGTGGVETEAFF. The CDR3 DNA reads as TGCAGCGTTGGGACAGGGGGTGTAGAGACTGAAGCTTTCTTT.

This sequence joins TRBV11-3 and TRBJ2-4; D gene uncertain. Germline V gives CDR1 SGHNT, CDR2 YENEEA. The CDR3 covers 16 residues. V lost 5 bases to trimming and J lost 1 base, with 15 bases between them. CDR3 in DNA: TGTGCCAGCAGCCTACTCTCGGTTGGGGCCAAAAACATTCAGTACTTC. Amino acids: CASSLLSVGAKNIQYF.

The rearrangement uses TRBV18 and TRBJ2-7; the match to TRBD1 covers 7 bases. Germline trimming cut 6 bases from V and 0 bases from J; bases unmatched to any gene: 8. There are 15 residues in the CDR3. Germline CDR1 KGHSH, CDR2 LQKENI. In DNA form, the CDR3 reads TGTGCCAGCTCCCCTGGACAGGTGAGCTCCTACGAGCAGTACGTC. This gives the protein CASSPGQVSSYEQYV.